These 26 T cell receptor beta chains share one sample of origin, sequenced in a study of response to subunit inactivated influenza vaccine. MiXCR, applied by TCRdb to the RT-PCR reads, yields one record per CDR3 protein. Among hundreds of thousands of distinct CDR3 sequences listed, around 15% were seen once. Sample: PBMCs from blood, taken around 14 days before vaccination. The origin of the receptors is a man aged 50-59 years who received an inactivated influenza vaccine.

Ten or more counts support this clonotype. This rearrangement joins TRBV6-2 or TRBV6-3 to TRBJ1-4, with unresolved D. This CDR3 comprises 11 residues. With 6 bases removed from V and 8 bases from J, the gap between germline ends came to 7 bases. From germline, CDR1 is MNHEY and CDR2 SVGEGT. The CDR3 DNA follows: TGTGCCAGCAGGATCGCGGAAAAACTGTTTTTT. Encoded protein: CASRIAEKLFF.

The V call is TRBV6-6, the J call TRBJ2-1; D is unclear. V was trimmed by 0 bases and J by 8 bases, leaving 8 bases between them. The CDR3 length is 13 residues. Germline V lookup: CDR1 MNHNY, CDR2 SVGAGI (reference sequence). The CDR3 protein is CASSYSTGDEQFF. CDR3 DNA sequence: TGTGCCAGCAGTTACTCGACCGGAGATGAGCAGTTCTTC.

The gene calls are TRBV7-2 and TRBJ2-7, with D perhaps TRBD2 (5 bases). This CDR3 region has 13 residues. Trimming cost V 5 bases and J 2 bases, with 10 bases left between them. Looked up from germline, CDR1 is SGHTA and CDR2 is FQGNSA. CDR3 region: CASSRLTTYEQYF. The CDR3 DNA is TGTGCCAGCAGCCGACTAACTACCTACGAGCAGTACTTC.

This clonotype has a handful of counts. This chain uses TRBV12-3 or TRBV12-4 with TRBJ1-1; maybe TRBD1 (6 bases). The CDR3 length is 16 residues. V lost 3 bases and J 0 bases, leaving 14 bases between the germline ends. The DNA for the CDR3 is TGTGCCAGCAGTTTCGGGGGGCGCGTATTGAACACTGAAGCTTTCTTT. Amino acids: CASSFGGRVLNTEAFF.

V usage is TRBV4-3 and J usage is TRBJ2-7; no clear D gene. Germline V CDR1 and CDR2: LGHNA, YSLEER. This CDR3 has 15 residues. Trimming took 0 bases from V and 6 from J, leaving 15 bases between them. CDR3 sequence: CASSQEITRSAEQYF. CDR3 sequence (DNA): TGCGCCAGCAGCCAAGAAATTACAAGGAGTGCCGAGCAGTACTTC.

This clonotype has just a few counts. The genes are TRBV12-3 or TRBV12-4 and TRBJ2-4; 10 positions match TRBD2. V lost 3 bases and J lost 7; bases outside the gene matches: 6. The CDR3 is made up of 15 amino acids. The CDR3 reads CASSFSGGKFNIQYF. The CDR3 bases are TGTGCCAGCAGTTTTAGCGGGGGGAAATTTAACATTCAGTACTTC.

This clonotype turned up a few times. The CDR3 DNA follows: TGTGCCAGCAGCCCTTACGGCGGTTCCTACGAGCAGTACTTC. Its translation: CASSPYGGSYEQYF. V and J are TRBV4-2 and TRBJ2-7; D is unresolved. This CDR3 has 14 residues. Germline CDR1 and CDR2: LGHNA and YNFKEQ. V was clipped by 4 bases and J by 1 base, with 11 bases between them.

This clonotype was recorded a few times. The chain carries TRBV29-1 and TRBJ1-2, with unresolved D. Germline lookup yields CDR1 SQVTM and CDR2 ANQGSEA. Deletions cut 3 bases from V and 4 bases from J, with 9 bases between. The CDR3 runs to 12 residues. The CDR3 sequence is CSVEKEAYGYTF. DNA for the CDR3: TGCAGCGTTGAGAAAGAGGCCTATGGCTACACCTTC.

This chain joins TRBV9 and TRBJ2-1, with no clear D. Germline CDR1 is SGDLS and CDR2 is YYNGEE. The CDR3 spans 18 residues. Trimming pared 4 bases from V and 0 bases from J, leaving 20 bases between. The CDR3 DNA is TGTGCCAGCAGCCGTGGGCTAGAGGCCTTAGGCTCCTACAATGAGCAGTTCTTC. Translation gives CASSRGLEALGSYNEQFF.

This clonotype was observed a few times. This chain links TRBV11-3 with TRBJ2-3; D is perhaps TRBD2 (6 bases). Trimming removed 4 bases at V and 4 bases at J, with 15 bases between. The CDR3 runs 15 residues. In germline, CDR1 is SGHNT, CDR2 YENEEA. Here the CDR3 DNA reads TGTGCCAGCAGCTCGGGACTCCCCGGCGCAGATACGCAGTATTTT. Translated, it gives CASSSGLPGADTQYF.

The gene calls are TRBV5-1 and TRBJ2-3; tentative D call: TRBD2 (5 bases). The CDR3 runs 16 residues. Germline CDR1 SGHRS, CDR2 YFSETQ. V gave up 2 bases and J gave up 0 bases, with 13 bases separating them. The DNA for the CDR3 is TGCGCCAGCAGCTTAGAGGGTCCGGGGAGCACAGATACGCAGTATTTT. Translation: CASSLEGPGSTDTQYF.

This clonotype was counted at least ten times. The chain recombines TRBV11-1 with TRBJ2-3; 12 nucleotides line up with TRBD2. This CDR3 is 18 amino acids long. Unmatched junction bases numbered 13, after V lost 4 bases and J lost 5 bases. The germline V gene has CDR1 SGHAT and CDR2 FQDESV (reference sequence). CDR3 protein: CASSSLSGASGRGDTQYF. CDR3 DNA: TGTGCCAGCAGCTCTCTTTCAGGGGCTAGCGGGAGGGGAGATACGCAGTATTTT.

This clonotype was recorded many times. The chain combines TRBV11-2 with TRBJ2-1, with D unresolved. CDR1 is SGHAT and CDR2 is FQNNGV in the germline V gene. V lost 2 bases to trimming and J lost 8 bases, with 4 bases between them. This CDR3 has 11 amino acids. CDR3 DNA sequence: TGTGCCAGCAGCTTACTCGATGAGCAGTTCTTC. It codes for CASSLLDEQFF. Filled out from reference TRBV11-2 and TRBJ2-1, the complete variable domain reads EAGVAQSPRYKIIEKRQSVAFWCNPISGHATLYWYQQILGQGPKLLIQFQNNGVVDDSQLPKDRFSAERLKGVDSTLKIQPAKLEDSAVYLCASSLLDEQFFGPGTRLTVL.

This chain joins TRBV28 and TRBJ2-7; 7 bases line up with TRBD1. CDR1 is MDHEN and CDR2 is SYDVKM in the germline V gene. J gave up 4 bases and V 6 bases, and 9 bases lay outside the gene matches. There are 14 residues in the CDR3. This CDR3 reads CASRPDRVRYEQYF. In DNA form, the CDR3 reads TGTGCCAGCAGACCTGACAGGGTACGATACGAGCAGTACTTC.

In its sample, this clonotype was seen many times. The chain links TRBV7-2 to TRBJ2-7, with D perhaps matching TRBD1 (6 bases). This CDR3 has 14 amino acids. With 0 bases removed from V and 2 bases from J, the gap between germline ends came to 8 bases. Germline V CDR1 and CDR2: SGHTA, FQGNSA. Here the CDR3 DNA reads TGTGCCAGCAGCTTAGCGGGGGCCCCCTACGAGCAGTACTTC. It is translated as CASSLAGAPYEQYF. The full variable domain, in which reference TRBV7-2 and TRBJ2-7 provide the parts outside the CDR3, is GAGVSQSPSNKVTEKGKDVELRCDPISGHTALYWYRQSLGQGLEFLIYFQGNSAPDKSGLPSDRFSAERTGGSVSTLTIQRTQQEDSAVYLCASSLAGAPYEQYFGPGTRLTVT.

The chain is built from TRBV19 and TRBJ1-2, with D unclear. This CDR3 spans 12 amino acids. Deletions cut 5 bases from V and 4 bases from J, with 8 bases between. The germline V gene has CDR1 LNHDA and CDR2 SQIVND (reference sequence). The CDR3 loop is CASSPRRYGYTF. CDR3 DNA: TGTGCCAGTAGTCCGAGACGCTATGGCTACACCTTC.

V is TRBV10-3 and J is TRBJ1-6; the D is unclear. Germline CDR1 is ENHRY and CDR2 is SYGVKD. The CDR3 loop spans 14 amino acids. V was pared by 2 bases and J by 6 bases, with 8 bases between. The CDR3 loop reads CAISENSRNSPLHF. Here the CDR3 DNA reads TGTGCCATCAGTGAGAACAGCCGTAATTCACCCCTCCACTTT.

This clonotype has only a few counts. The chain recombines TRBV29-1 with TRBJ1-2; D gene ambiguous. The CDR3 is made up of 14 amino acids. Germline CDR1 SQVTM, CDR2 ANQGSEA. Deletions cut 6 bases from V and 2 bases from J, with 16 bases between. The CDR3 loop reads CSVKGRFSNYGYTF. The CDR3 DNA is TGCAGCGTCAAAGGACGATTTTCAAACTATGGCTACACCTTC.

The rearrangement uses TRBV7-2 and TRBJ2-2, with 10 bases lining up with TRBD1. Germline assignment: CDR1 SGHTA and CDR2 FQGNSA. Trimming at V came to 3 bases and at J to 4 bases, leaving 8 bases not matched to a gene. This CDR3 is 17 amino acids long. The CDR3 region is CASSLSRDRGSTGELFF. DNA for the CDR3: TGTGCCAGCAGCTTGAGCCGGGACAGGGGAAGCACCGGGGAGCTGTTTTTT.

This chain links TRBV12-3 or TRBV12-4 with TRBJ2-1; D remains unclear. V lost 1 base to trimming and J lost 14 bases, with 12 bases between them. The CDR3 has 12 residues. For the CDR3, the DNA is TGTGCCAGCAGTTTAGAGGGAAGGGTCGAGTTCTTC. Amino acid sequence: CASSLEGRVEFF.

V gene TRBV5-1 combines with J gene TRBJ1-4, with D perhaps matching TRBD1 (5 bases). Between the trimmed V and J ends, which lost 4 bases and 0 bases, there was a span of 10 bases. CDR3 length equals 15 residues. The germline CDR1 and CDR2 sequences are SGHRS and YFSETQ. Written as DNA, the CDR3 is TGCGCCAGCAGCCGGGACGGAACAACTAATGAAAAACTGTTTTTT. Translation: CASSRDGTTNEKLFF. Full variable domain (missing parts from reference TRBV5-1 and TRBJ1-4): KAGVTQTPRYLIKTRGQQVTLSCSPISGHRSVSWYQQTPGQGLQFLFEYFSETQRNKGNFPGRFSGRQFSNSRSEMNVSTLELGDSALYLCASSRDGTTNEKLFFGSGTQLSVL.

This clonotype was seen at least ten times. The CDR3 sequence is CASSAGGQNSYEQYF. In nucleotides, the CDR3 is TGTGCCAGCAGCGCGGGGGGTCAGAACTCCTACGAGCAGTACTTC. The chain uses TRBV9 and TRBJ2-7; TRBD2 agrees at 7 bases. The junction had 6 bases not matched to a gene; V was cut back by 3 bases and J by 0 bases. Germline CDR1 SGDLS, CDR2 YYNGEE. The CDR3 runs to 15 residues.

The chain has TRBV5-1 and TRBJ1-1, with D unresolved. Germline V lookup: CDR1 SGHRS, CDR2 YFSETQ. Between the trimmed V and J ends, which lost 4 bases and 1 base, there was a span of 11 bases. This CDR3 spans 14 amino acids. DNA for the CDR3: TGCGCCAGCAGCACCCCGGAGGGGAACACTGAAGCTTTCTTT. This translates into CASSTPEGNTEAFF.

This clonotype occurred a few times. The chain joins TRBV5-1 to TRBJ2-3, with 9 bases matching TRBD2. V dropped 0 bases and J dropped 2; count of bases not matched to a gene: 4. CDR1 SGHRS and CDR2 YFSETQ come from the germline V gene. The CDR3 consists of 16 residues. CDR3 amino acids: CASSLVGGGATDTQYF. In nucleotides, the CDR3 is TGCGCCAGCAGCTTGGTCGGCGGGGGGGCCACAGATACGCAGTATTTT.

This chain links TRBV3-1 with TRBJ1-1, with a possible D match to TRBD1 (5 bases). The CDR3 totals 14 residues. Trimming stripped 3 bases from V and 3 bases from J, with 11 bases between. Per germline, CDR1 LGHDT and CDR2 YNNKEL (reference sequence). For the CDR3, the DNA is TGTGCCAGCAGCCACAGGTTAGGGGACACTGAAGCTTTCTTT. Protein product: CASSHRLGDTEAFF.

About this clonotype: One end of the junction does not line up with germline, which may come from a read error. The chain uses TRBV5-1 and TRBJ2-7, with D perhaps matching TRBD2 (6 bases). The length of the CDR3 is 14 residues. Per germline, CDR1 SGHRS and CDR2 YFSETQ. The CDR3 coding sequence is TGCGCCAGTACGGGACTCAACAGACCCTACGAGCAGTGCTTC. Protein product: CASTGLNRPYEQCF.